The 11 T cell receptor beta chains below all came from one sample that was sequenced in a study of blood T cell repertoires in COVID-19. The table came from immunoSEQ multiplex PCR; TCRdb's copy has only in-frame clones and leaves some out. The sample has 40,000 to 50,000 clones, 88% seen once. Sequencing input: peripheral blood. These receptors originate from a middle-aged man with active COVID-19.

The rearrangement joins TRBV3-1 (or the pseudogene TRBV3-2) to TRBJ1-2; D is uncertain. CDR3 size: 13 residues. Per the germline V gene, CDR1 is LGHDT and CDR2 is YNNKEL (reference sequence). V was trimmed by 0 bases and J by 13 bases, leaving 15 bases between them. CDR3: CASSQDRGRFGTF. The CDR3 DNA reads TGTGCCAGCAGCCAAGATAGAGGCCGTTTTGGCACCTTC.

This chain connects TRBV7-2 to TRBJ2-6, with D unclear. From germline, CDR1 is SGHTA and CDR2 FQGNSA. There are 16 residues in the CDR3. V was shortened by 7 bases and J by 3 bases, with 16 bases between the two germline ends. The CDR3 spells CASNPRWLGGANVLTF. CDR3 coding DNA: TGTGCCAGCAACCCCAGGTGGCTCGGTGGGGCCAACGTCCTGACTTTC.

This chain's CDR3 is CASSSAGTTTYEQYF. In DNA, the CDR3 is TGTGCCAGCAGTTCCGCCGGGACTACCACCTACGAGCAGTACTTC. The chain has TRBV27 and TRBJ2-7; 7 positions agree with TRBD2. The CDR3 is 15 amino acids. Germline CDR1 and CDR2: MNHEY and SMNVEV (reference sequence). Losses at the gene ends were 4 bases for V and 2 bases for J; bases not matched to a gene: 8.

The V gene is TRBV4-1, the J gene TRBJ1-4; 9 bases match TRBD1. V gave up 4 bases and J gave up 7 bases; unmatched junction bases: 4. This CDR3 has 14 residues. From germline, CDR1 is MGHRA and CDR2 YSYEKL. CDR3 DNA: TGCGCCAGCAGCCCGGGACAGGGCGGTGAAAAACTGTTTTTT. This encodes CASSPGQGGEKLFF.

Written as DNA, the CDR3 is TGCGCCAGCAGCCCGGGGACAGAGGATACGCAGTATTTT. Translation gives CASSPGTEDTQYF. The V call is TRBV5-1, the J call TRBJ2-3; 7 bases agree with TRBD1. The CDR3 spans 13 residues. The germline V gene has CDR1 SGHRS and CDR2 YFSETQ. After removal of 4 bases from V and 6 bases from J, the junction contained 5 bases not matched to a gene.

The J gene is TRBJ2-5, the V gene TRBV30; TRBD2 aligns across 12 bases. The CDR3 spans 14 residues. CDR1 is GTSNPN and CDR2 is SVGIG in the germline V gene (reference sequence). CDR3 amino acids: CQLAGGRRSETQYF. CDR3 DNA: TGTCAGCTAGCGGGGGGGCGAAGAAGCGAGACCCAGTACTTC.

The chain is built from TRBV5-6 and TRBJ2-7; 8 bases are a match to TRBD2. Germline CDR1 reads SGHDT; CDR2 reads YYEEEE. V lost 5 bases and J lost 6; bases outside the gene matches: 4. This CDR3 has 12 amino acids. The CDR3 protein is CASSWTSREQYF. The CDR3 nucleotides are TGTGCCAGCAGTTGGACTAGCCGCGAGCAGTACTTC.

The V call is TRBV20-1, the J call TRBJ2-3; D may be TRBD2 (7 bases). Looked up from germline, CDR1 is DFQATT and CDR2 is SNEGSKA (reference sequence). This CDR3 has 17 amino acids. Trimming removed 3 bases at V and 1 base at J, with 20 bases between. The CDR3 reads CSASRAGASGRTDTQYF. DNA of the CDR3: TGCAGTGCTAGTCGGGCGGGGGCTAGCGGACGCACAGATACGCAGTATTTT.

Worth noting for this clone: This same CDR3 is encoded by further DNA sequences in the sample. J is TRBJ1-5 and V is TRBV7-9; the D is unclear. V lost 4 bases to trimming and J lost 0 bases, with 7 bases between them. This CDR3 spans 14 amino acids. Germline V CDR1 and CDR2: SEHNR, FQNEAQ (reference sequence). The CDR3 DNA is TGTGCCAGCAGCTCGGGAGGTAGCAATCAGCCCCAGCATTTT. Protein: CASSSGGSNQPQHF.

About this clone: The conserved phenylalanine or tryptophan is not found at the CDR3 terminus, so this likely reflects a read error. It is unclear where the CDR3 begins or ends on the DNA, so no DNA is shown, and the CDR3 is as TCRdb lists it. The J gene is TRBJ2-3, the V gene TRBV7-3; TRBD2 was called by the table and not checked on the DNA. Germline V CDR1 and CDR2: SGHTA, FQGTGA. The CDR3 numbers 15 amino acids, ends counted. This CDR3 reads CASSLVAGTSGALWL.

V and J are TRBV7-2 and TRBJ2-1; D is possibly TRBD2 (6 bases). The V gene lost 1 base and the J gene lost 8 bases, with 15 bases spanning the gap. The CDR3 extends over 15 amino acids. Germline V CDR1 and CDR2: SGHTA, FQGNSA. This CDR3 is CASSLDPGSRDEQFF. Written as DNA, the CDR3 is TGTGCCAGCAGCTTAGATCCCGGGAGTAGGGATGAGCAGTTCTTC.